This passage covers 8 T cell receptor beta chains from one sample sequenced in a study of T-cell memory formation after mild COVID-19. TCRdb re-called the 5' RACE reads with MiXCR, one entry per CDR3 protein. The sample consists of around 510,000 distinct CDR3 sequences, less than 25% of them appearing once. The sequencing input was PBMCs or a T cell subset sorted from them (not recorded which). All receptors come from an adult woman who had mild COVID-19 (a few samples of this study predate the infection). Cell type and time point are not known.

CDR3 in DNA: TGCGCCAGCAGCACGGATGGACAAACTGAAGCTTTCTTT. It yields the protein CASSTDGQTEAFF. The chain couples TRBV5-1 to TRBJ1-1; weak D call: TRBD1 (5 bases). Germline V gene lookup returns CDR1 SGHRS and CDR2 YFSETQ. The V end was cut by 4 bases, the J end by 5 bases, with 12 bases between. The CDR3 extends over 13 amino acids. Variable domain in full (rest from reference TRBV5-1 and TRBJ1-1): KAGVTQTPRYLIKTRGQQVTLSCSPISGHRSVSWYQQTPGQGLQFLFEYFSETQRNKGNFPGRFSGRQFSNSRSEMNVSTLELGDSALYLCASSTDGQTEAFFGQGTRLTVV.

The V call is TRBV7-8, the J call TRBJ1-3; D perhaps matches TRBD1 (6 bases). Trimming removed 4 bases at V and 0 bases at J, with 16 bases between. Germline lookup yields CDR1 SGHVS and CDR2 FQNEAQ. This CDR3 region has 17 residues. The CDR3: CASSSPGGGGSGNTIYF. CDR3 bases: TGTGCCAGCAGCTCCCCGGGTGGAGGGGGCTCTGGAAACACCATATATTTT. The variable domain in full, completed from reference TRBV7-8 and TRBJ1-3, reads GAGVSQSPRYKVAKRGQDVALRCDPISGHVSLFWYQQALGQGPEFLTYFQNEAQLDKSGLPSDRFFAERPEGSVSTLKIQRTQQEDSAVYLCASSSPGGGGSGNTIYFGEGSWLTVV.

This chain links TRBV12-3 or TRBV12-4 with TRBJ1-1; weak D call: TRBD1 (6 bases). V was shortened by 6 bases and J by 0 bases, with 14 bases between the two germline ends. The CDR3 is 15 amino acids. The CDR3 DNA reads TGTGCCAGCAGAGCTCCAGGGGCCGTGAACACTGAAGCTTTCTTT. As protein: CASRAPGAVNTEAFF.

Only a few counts were recorded for this clonotype. The rearrangement joins TRBV30 to TRBJ2-2; the D gene is possibly TRBD1 (6 bases). Germline V lookup: CDR1 GTSNPN, CDR2 SVGIG (reference sequence). This CDR3 spans 12 amino acids. CDR3 residues: CAYTGSTGELFF. In nucleotides, the CDR3 is TGTGCTTATACAGGGAGCACCGGGGAGCTGTTTTTT.

This chain joins TRBV18 and TRBJ1-1; D is undetermined. The V gene's germline CDR1 is KGHSH and CDR2 LQKENI. V was shortened by 3 bases and J by 7 bases, with 9 bases between the two germline ends. This CDR3 comprises 12 residues. In DNA, the CDR3 is TGTGCCAGCTCACCGGTGAATGGTGAAGCTTTCTTT. Encoded protein: CASSPVNGEAFF.

This clonotype was seen only a few times. The chain combines TRBV24-1 with TRBJ2-7, with TRBD1 matching over 12 bases. CDR1 and CDR2 from the germline V gene are KGHDR and SFDVKD. With V trimmed by 3 bases and J by 4 bases, 3 bases remained unmatched. This CDR3 is built from 15 residues. In DNA form, the CDR3 reads TGTGCCACCAGTGATGGGACAGGGGGCAAGTACGAGCAGTACTTC. This sequence encodes CATSDGTGGKYEQYF.

The chain uses TRBV7-9 and TRBJ2-7; D may be TRBD1 (5 bases). The CDR3 loop spans 14 amino acids. Per the germline V gene, CDR1 is SEHNR and CDR2 is FQNEAQ (reference sequence). Trimming stripped 3 bases from V and 2 bases from J, with 11 bases between. The CDR3 spells CASSLGRVPYEQYF. The CDR3 region has the DNA TGTGCCAGCAGCTTGGGCAGGGTCCCCTACGAGCAGTACTTC. The full variable domain, its missing parts supplied by reference TRBV7-9 and TRBJ2-7, is DTGVSQNPRHKITKRGQNVTFRCDPISEHNRLYWYRQTLGQGPEFLTYFQNEAQLEKSRLLSDRFSAERPKGSFSTLEIQRTEQGDSAMYLCASSLGRVPYEQYFGPGTRLTVT.

This clonotype was counted a few times. V is TRBV7-2 and J is TRBJ1-4, with a weak D call TRBD1 (5 bases). CDR1 is SGHTA, CDR2 FQGNSA, per germline. V lost 5 bases and J lost 8, with 12 bases in between. This CDR3 contains 13 residues. As DNA, the CDR3 is TGTGCCAGCAGCCCCGGGCCAGGGGAAAAACTGTTTTTT. This codes for CASSPGPGEKLFF.